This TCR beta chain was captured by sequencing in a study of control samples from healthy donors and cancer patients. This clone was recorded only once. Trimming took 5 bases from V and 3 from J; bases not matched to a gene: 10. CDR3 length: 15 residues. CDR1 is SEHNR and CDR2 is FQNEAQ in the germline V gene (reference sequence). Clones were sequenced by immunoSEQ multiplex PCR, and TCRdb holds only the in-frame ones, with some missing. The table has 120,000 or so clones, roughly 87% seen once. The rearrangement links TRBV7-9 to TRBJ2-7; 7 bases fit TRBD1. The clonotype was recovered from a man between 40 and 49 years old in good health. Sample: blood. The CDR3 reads CASSARDSPVYEQYF. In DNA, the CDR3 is TGTGCCAGCAGCGCAAGGGACAGTCCCGTCTACGAGCAGTACTTC.